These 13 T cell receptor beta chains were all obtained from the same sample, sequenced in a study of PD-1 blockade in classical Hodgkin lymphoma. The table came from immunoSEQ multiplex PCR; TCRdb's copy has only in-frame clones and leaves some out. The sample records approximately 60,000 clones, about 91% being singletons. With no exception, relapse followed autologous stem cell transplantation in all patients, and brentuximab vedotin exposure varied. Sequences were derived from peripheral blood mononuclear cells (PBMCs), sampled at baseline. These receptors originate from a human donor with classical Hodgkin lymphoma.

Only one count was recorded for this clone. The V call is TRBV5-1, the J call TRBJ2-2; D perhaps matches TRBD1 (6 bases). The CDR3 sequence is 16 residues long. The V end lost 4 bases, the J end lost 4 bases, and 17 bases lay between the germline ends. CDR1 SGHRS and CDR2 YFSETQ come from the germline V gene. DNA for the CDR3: TGCGCCAGCAGCCTATCGGCAGGGGCTCTCACCGGGGAGCTGTTTTTT. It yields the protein CASSLSAGALTGELFF.

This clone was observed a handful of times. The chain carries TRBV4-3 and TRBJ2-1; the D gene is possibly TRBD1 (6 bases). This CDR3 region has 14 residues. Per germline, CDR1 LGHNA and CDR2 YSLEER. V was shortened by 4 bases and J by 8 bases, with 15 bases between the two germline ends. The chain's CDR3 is CASSPRAGVYEQFF. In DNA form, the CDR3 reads TGCGCCAGCAGCCCCCGCGCAGGGGTTTATGAGCAGTTCTTC.

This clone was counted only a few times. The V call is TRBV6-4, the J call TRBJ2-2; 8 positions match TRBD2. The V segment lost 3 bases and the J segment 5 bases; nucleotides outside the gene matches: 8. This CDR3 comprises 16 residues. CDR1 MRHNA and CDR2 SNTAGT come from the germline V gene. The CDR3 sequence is CASSESSRGVTGELFF. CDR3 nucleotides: TGTGCCAGCAGTGAATCTTCGCGGGGGGTTACCGGGGAGCTGTTTTTT.

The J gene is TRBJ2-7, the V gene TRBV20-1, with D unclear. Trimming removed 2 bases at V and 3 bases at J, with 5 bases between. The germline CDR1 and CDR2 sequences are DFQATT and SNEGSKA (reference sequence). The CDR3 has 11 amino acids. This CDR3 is CSARQHYEQYF. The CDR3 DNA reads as TGCAGTGCTAGACAGCACTACGAGCAGTACTTC.

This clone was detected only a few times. The CDR3 sequence is CASSFKSSAGELFF. The DNA for the CDR3 is TGTGCCAGCAGCTTCAAGTCTAGTGCCGGGGAGCTGTTTTTT. The rearrangement joins TRBV7-2 to TRBJ2-2; D ambiguous. Trimming stripped 3 bases from V and 6 bases from J, with 11 bases between. Germline V lookup: CDR1 SGHTA, CDR2 FQGNSA. The CDR3 spans 14 residues.

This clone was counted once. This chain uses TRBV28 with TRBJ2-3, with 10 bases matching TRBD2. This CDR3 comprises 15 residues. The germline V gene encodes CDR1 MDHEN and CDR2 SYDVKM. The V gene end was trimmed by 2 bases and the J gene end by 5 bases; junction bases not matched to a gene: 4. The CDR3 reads CASSLPAGGRDTQYF. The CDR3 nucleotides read TGTGCCAGCAGTTTACCAGCGGGGGGGAGAGATACGCAGTATTTT.

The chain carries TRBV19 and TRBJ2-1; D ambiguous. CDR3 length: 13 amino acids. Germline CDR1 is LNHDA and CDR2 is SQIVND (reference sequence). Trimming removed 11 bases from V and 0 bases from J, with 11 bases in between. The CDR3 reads CAVGPRSYNEQFF. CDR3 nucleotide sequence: TGTGCCGTCGGACCGCGCTCCTACAATGAGCAGTTCTTC.

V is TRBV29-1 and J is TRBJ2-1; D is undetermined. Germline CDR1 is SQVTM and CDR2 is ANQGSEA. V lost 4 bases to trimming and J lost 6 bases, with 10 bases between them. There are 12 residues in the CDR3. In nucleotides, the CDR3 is TGCAGCGTTGGGGAAAGTGGCAATGAGCAGTTCTTC. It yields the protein CSVGESGNEQFF.

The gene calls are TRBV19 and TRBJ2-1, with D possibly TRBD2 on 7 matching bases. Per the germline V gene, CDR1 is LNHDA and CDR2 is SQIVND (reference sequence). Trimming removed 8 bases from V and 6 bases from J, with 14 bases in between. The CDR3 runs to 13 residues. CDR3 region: CASGLGGANEQFF. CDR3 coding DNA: TGTGCCAGTGGACTGGGGGGGGCCAATGAGCAGTTCTTC.

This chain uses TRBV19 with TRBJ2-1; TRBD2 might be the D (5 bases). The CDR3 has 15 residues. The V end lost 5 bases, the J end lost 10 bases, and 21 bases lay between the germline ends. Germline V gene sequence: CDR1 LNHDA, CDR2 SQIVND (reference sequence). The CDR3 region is CASSSSLTQPEEQFF. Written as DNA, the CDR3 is TGTGCCAGTAGTTCTAGCCTTACACAGCCGGAGGAGCAGTTCTTC. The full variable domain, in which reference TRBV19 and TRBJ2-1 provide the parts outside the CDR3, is DGGITQSPKYLFRKEGQNVTLSCEQNLNHDAMYWYRQDPGQGLRLIYYSQIVNDFQKGDIAEGYSVSREKKESFPLTVTSAQKNPTAFYLCASSSSLTQPEEQFFGPGTRLTVL.

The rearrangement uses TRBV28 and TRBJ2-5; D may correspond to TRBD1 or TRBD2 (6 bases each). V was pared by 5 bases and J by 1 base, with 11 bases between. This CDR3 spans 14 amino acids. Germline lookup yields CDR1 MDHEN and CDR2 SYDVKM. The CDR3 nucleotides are TGTGCCAGCAGTGAGGGGGGATCCCAAGAGACCCAGTACTTC. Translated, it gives CASSEGGSQETQYF.

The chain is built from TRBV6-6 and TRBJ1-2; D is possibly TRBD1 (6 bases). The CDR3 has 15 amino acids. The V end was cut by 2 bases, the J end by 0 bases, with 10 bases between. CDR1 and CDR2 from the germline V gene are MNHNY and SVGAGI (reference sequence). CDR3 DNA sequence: TGTGCCAGCAGTTACGGAGGGGGAGCTAACTATGGCTACACCTTC. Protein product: CASSYGGGANYGYTF.

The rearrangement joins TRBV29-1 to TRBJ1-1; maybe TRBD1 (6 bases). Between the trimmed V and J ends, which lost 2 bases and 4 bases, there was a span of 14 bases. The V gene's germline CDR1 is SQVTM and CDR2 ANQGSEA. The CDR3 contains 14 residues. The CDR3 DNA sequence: TGCAGCGTTGAAAAAGACAGGCTAGGCACTGAAGCTTTCTTT. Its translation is CSVEKDRLGTEAFF. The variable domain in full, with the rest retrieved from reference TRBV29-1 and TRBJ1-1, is SAVISQKPSRDICQRGTSLTIQCQVDSQVTMMFWYRQQPGQSLTLIATANQGSEATYESGFVIDKFPISRPNLTFSTLTVSNMSPEDSSIYLCSVEKDRLGTEAFFGQGTRLTVV.